The 22 T cell receptor beta chains in this list originate from one sample, sequenced in a study of blood T cell repertoires in COVID-19. Some clones are missing from TCRdb's copy, which holds only in-frame ones; the method was immunoSEQ multiplex PCR. In the table there are under 450,000 clones, around 87% of which are singletons. Source material: PBMCs or T cells enriched from blood (not recorded which). Receptors originate from a man under 40 who had recovered from COVID-19.

J is TRBJ1-1 and V is TRBV7-9; 7 positions match TRBD1. Germline V lookup: CDR1 SEHNR, CDR2 FQNEAQ (reference sequence). CDR3 size: 15 residues. The V and J ends lost 3 bases and 1 base, in that order; junction bases with no gene match: 5. In DNA, the CDR3 is TGTGCCAGCAGCTTCGAGGACAGGAAGAACACTGAAGCTTTCTTT. This gives the protein CASSFEDRKNTEAFF.

This chain uses TRBV18 with TRBJ2-7, with D possibly TRBD2 on 8 matching bases. The length of the CDR3 is 14 residues. Per germline, CDR1 KGHSH and CDR2 LQKENI. V was pared by 4 bases and J by 5 bases, with 15 bases between. The DNA for the CDR3 is TGTGCCAGCTCACGCGGGGGGACAGTTCACGAGCAGTACTTC. Translating it yields CASSRGGTVHEQYF.

This chain links TRBV27 with TRBJ1-1, with 7 bases identical to TRBD1. The CDR3 is 18 residues long. Looked up from germline, CDR1 is MNHEY and CDR2 is SMNVEV (reference sequence). V lost 2 bases and J lost 3; bases outside the gene matches: 15. The CDR3 loop is CASSLAGTVFGADTEAFF. The CDR3 region has the DNA TGTGCCAGCAGTTTAGCCGGGACAGTATTTGGGGCGGACACTGAAGCTTTCTTT.

The rearrangement joins TRBV5-1 to TRBJ2-1; 10 nucleotides match TRBD2. With 0 bases clipped from V and 9 bases from J, the junction kept 6 bases outside the gene matches. The CDR3 contains 15 residues. CDR1 is SGHRS, CDR2 YFSETQ, per germline. CDR3 coding DNA: TGCGCCAGCAGCTTGGAGCGGGGGGGCAAGGTTGAGCAGTTCTTC. It encodes CASSLERGGKVEQFF. Drawing the rest from reference TRBV5-1 and TRBJ2-1, the complete variable domain is KAGVTQTPRYLIKTRGQQVTLSCSPISGHRSVSWYQQTPGQGLQFLFEYFSETQRNKGNFPGRFSGRQFSNSRSEMNVSTLELGDSALYLCASSLERGGKVEQFFGPGTRLTVL.

This sequence joins TRBV5-1 and TRBJ2-3, with TRBD1 matching 8 bases. Per the germline V gene, CDR1 is SGHRS and CDR2 is YFSETQ. The CDR3 runs 15 residues. J lost 4 bases, V lost 0 bases, and 4 bases had no gene match. CDR3 region: CASSLGDRPSDTQYF. DNA for the CDR3: TGCGCCAGCAGCTTGGGGGACAGGCCGTCAGATACGCAGTATTTT.

The genes are TRBV10-3 and TRBJ1-2; 9 bases align to TRBD1. CDR3 length: 17 amino acids. The germline V gene encodes CDR1 ENHRY and CDR2 SYGVKD. Germline trimming cut 2 bases from V and 8 bases from J; bases unmatched to any gene: 15. CDR3 sequence reads: CAISEDAGTGSSGGYTF. For the CDR3, the DNA is TGTGCCATCAGTGAGGACGCCGGGACAGGGAGTTCCGGAGGCTACACCTTC.

The V and J genes are TRBV5-6 and TRBJ2-7, with a possible D match to TRBD1 (5 bases). This CDR3 region has 12 residues. Trimming cost V 0 bases and J 4 bases, with 5 bases left between them. CDR1 is SGHDT, CDR2 YYEEEE, per germline. The CDR3 nucleotides read TGTGCCAGCAGCTTGGAGGGGTACGAGCAGTACTTC. Amino acids: CASSLEGYEQYF.

The chain is built from TRBV30 and TRBJ1-2; 7 bases align to TRBD1. Germline CDR1 reads GTSNPN; CDR2 reads SVGIG (reference sequence). After removal of 1 base from V and 1 base from J, the junction contained 3 bases not matched to a gene. The CDR3 consists of 14 residues. The CDR3 here is CAWSGQGGNYGYTF. CDR3 nucleotide sequence: TGTGCCTGGAGTGGACAGGGTGGTAACTATGGCTACACCTTC.

This clone has only a few counts. The chain employs TRBV6-5 and TRBJ2-7; a possible D gene is TRBD2 (6 bases). The CDR3 extends over 13 amino acids. V was pared by 4 bases and J by 5 bases, with 12 bases between. CDR1 MNHEY and CDR2 SVGAGI come from the germline V gene. The CDR3 here is CASSWSGVHEQYF. CDR3 DNA: TGTGCCAGCAGTTGGTCGGGAGTTCACGAGCAGTACTTC.

This chain links TRBV27 with TRBJ1-1; the D gene is possibly TRBD1 (5 bases). Germline V lookup: CDR1 MNHEY, CDR2 SMNVEV (reference sequence). V dropped 3 bases and J dropped 5 bases, with 13 bases sitting between them. The CDR3 spans 14 residues. Written as DNA, the CDR3 is TGTGCCAGCAGTTTCGGGGGGAGGGGTACTGAAGCTTTCTTT. This codes for CASSFGGRGTEAFF.

The V and J genes are TRBV6-4 and TRBJ1-2; D is ambiguous. Germline lookup yields CDR1 MRHNA and CDR2 SNTAGT. Trimming took off 6 bases at V and 1 base at J, with 9 bases between the two ends. The CDR3 has 13 residues. CDR3 nucleotide sequence: TGTGCCAGCAGCCCTACGGGTAACTATGGCTACACCTTC. Protein: CASSPTGNYGYTF.

For this clone: Germline is not matched at one junction end, which may reflect a read error. This chain uses TRBV10-3 with TRBJ1-2, with 12 positions matching TRBD1. Germline V gene sequence: CDR1 ENHRY, CDR2 SYGVKD. CDR3 size: 17 residues. In DNA, the CDR3 is TGTGCCATCAGAATTGAACCGGGACAGGGGGCGCAAGGGTCGGTGGGCTTC. Its protein is CAIRIEPGQGAQGSVGF.

The gene calls are TRBV29-1 and TRBJ1-2; D is possibly TRBD1 (5 bases). V lost 4 bases and J 6 bases, leaving 6 bases between the germline ends. Germline CDR1 SQVTM, CDR2 ANQGSEA. This CDR3 has 10 residues. The CDR3 DNA is TGCAGCGTTGGGGGGGATGGCTACACCTTC. It specifies CSVGGDGYTF.

A remark on this clone: Other DNA sequences in the same sample also yield this CDR3. The CDR3 DNA follows: TGTGCCAGCAGTTTAGGGCTAGCGGAGACCCAGTACTTC. It is translated as CASSLGLAETQYF. The V gene is TRBV12-3 or TRBV12-4, the J gene TRBJ2-5; tentative D call: TRBD2 (6 bases). V dropped 1 base and J dropped 5 bases, with 8 bases sitting between them. The CDR3 runs 13 residues.

In its sample, this clone was seen once. The chain is built from TRBV12-3 or TRBV12-4 and TRBJ1-3; the D is unclear. V lost 6 bases to trimming and J lost 0 bases, with 6 bases between them. The CDR3 sequence is 13 residues long. CDR3 loop: CASSPNSGNTIYF. The CDR3 DNA reads as TGTGCCAGCAGCCCCAACTCTGGAAACACCATATATTTT.

V and J are TRBV10-3 and TRBJ2-7, with 14 nucleotides matching TRBD2. The length of the CDR3 is 14 residues. Germline V gives CDR1 ENHRY, CDR2 SYGVKD. With 10 bases clipped from V and 2 bases from J, the junction kept 4 bases outside the gene matches. CDR3 sequence (DNA): TGTGCCACCCGGACTAGCGGGGGGCCCTACGAGCAGTACTTC. Translation: CATRTSGGPYEQYF.

The rearrangement joins TRBV13 to TRBJ1-2; no definite D call. This CDR3 region has 14 residues. Germline V gene sequence: CDR1 PRHDT, CDR2 FYEKMQ (reference sequence). V lost 3 bases, J lost 4 bases, and 12 bases lay in between. The DNA of the CDR3 is TGTGCCAGCAGCTTTTCCGCAGAACCCTATGGCTACACCTTC. This encodes CASSFSAEPYGYTF.

This chain connects TRBV5-1 to TRBJ2-3; 9 nucleotides match TRBD2. The CDR3 is 16 residues long. With 0 bases clipped from V and 1 base from J, the junction kept 3 bases outside the gene matches. Germline lookup yields CDR1 SGHRS and CDR2 YFSETQ. CDR3 coding DNA: TGCGCCAGCAGCTTGGCCGTAGCGGGGGGCACAGATACGCAGTATTTT. This translates into CASSLAVAGGTDTQYF.

This clone has only one observation. This chain joins TRBV2 and TRBJ1-6, with 8 bases matching TRBD1. V lost 3 bases and J lost 3; bases outside the gene matches: 1. This CDR3 is built from 15 residues. Germline loops: CDR1 SNHLY, CDR2 FYNNEI. CDR3 sequence: CASSETGVYNSPLHF. In DNA, the CDR3 is TGTGCCAGCAGTGAGACAGGGGTCTATAATTCACCCCTCCACTTT.

This chain uses TRBV9 with TRBJ1-3; 7 bases agree with TRBD1. The V gene end was trimmed by 3 bases and the J gene end by 0 bases; junction bases not matched to a gene: 12. This CDR3 comprises 18 residues. CDR1 SGDLS and CDR2 YYNGEE come from the germline V gene. The CDR3 DNA follows: TGTGCCAGCAGCGGGTGGGACAGCCGAAAGAGCTCTGGAAACACCATATATTTT. It encodes CASSGWDSRKSSGNTIYF.

This clone was recorded many times. CDR3 nucleotide sequence: TGCGCCAGCAGCCCAGGCCCCAACTATGGCTACACCTTC. Its protein is CASSPGPNYGYTF. V is TRBV4-3 and J is TRBJ1-2; D gene uncertain. This CDR3 has 13 amino acids. V was shortened by 4 bases and J by 2 bases, with 8 bases between the two germline ends. Germline assignment: CDR1 LGHNA and CDR2 YSLEER.

This chain links TRBV6-1 with TRBJ1-1; D is perhaps TRBD1 (6 bases). V was shortened by 4 bases and J by 0 bases, with 15 bases between the two germline ends. From germline, CDR1 is MNHNS and CDR2 SASEGT. CDR3 length equals 16 residues. The CDR3 DNA follows: TGTGCCAGCAGTGCTGTCAGGGGCGGCATGAACACTGAAGCTTTCTTT. Residues: CASSAVRGGMNTEAFF.